Below, 26 T cell receptor beta chains from the same sample are listed, as sequenced in a study of blood T cell repertoires in COVID-19. The table came from immunoSEQ multiplex PCR; TCRdb's copy has only in-frame clones and leaves some out. This repertoire shows approximately 500,000 clones, about 88% found once; its top ten account for 0.7% to 1%. The sample consisted of peripheral blood. Receptor source: a young man with COVID-19, enrolled during active disease.

The CDR3 protein is CASSLAGQGAYEQFF. CDR3 DNA: TGTGCCAGCAGCTTAGCGGGACAGGGGGCTTATGAGCAGTTCTTC. This chain joins TRBV11-2 and TRBJ2-1; 12 bases map to TRBD1. CDR3 size: 15 residues. Per the germline V gene, CDR1 is SGHAT and CDR2 is FQNNGV. V lost 1 base, J lost 8 bases, and 3 bases stayed unmatched.

The chain couples TRBV7-9 to TRBJ2-2; no clear D. Looked up from germline, CDR1 is SEHNR and CDR2 is FQNEAQ (reference sequence). This CDR3 contains 12 residues. Trimming cost V 5 bases and J 4 bases, with 5 bases left between them. The CDR3 coding sequence is TGTGCCAGCAGCGTATCCACCGGGGAGCTGTTTTTT. It codes for CASSVSTGELFF.

With respect to this clone: One junction end disagrees with the germline gene, perhaps due to a read error. The rearrangement uses TRBV7-7 and TRBJ2-4; tentatively, D is TRBD1 (5 bases). Germline V gene data show CDR1 as SSHAT and CDR2 as FNYEAQ (reference sequence). CDR3 length: 13 amino acids. CDR3 nucleotides: TGTGCTAGCAGCTCAGGGCCCAAAAACATTCAGTACTTC. Translated: CASSSGPKNIQYF. The full variable domain, with the rest looked up from reference TRBV7-7 and TRBJ2-4, is GAGVSQSPRYKVTKRGQDVTLRCDPISSHATLYWYQQALGQGPEFLTYFNYEAQPDKSGLPSDRFSAERPEGSISTLTIQRTEQRDSAMYRCASSSGPKNIQYFGAGTRLSVL.

CDR3 coding DNA: TGTGCCAGCAGCCGTCCCGGGACAGGGCTTGGCGAGACCCAGTACTTC. This gives the protein CASSRPGTGLGETQYF. The chain is built from TRBV28 and TRBJ2-5; 9 bases are shared with TRBD1. This CDR3 is 16 amino acids long. The germline gives CDR1 MDHEN, CDR2 SYDVKM. V lost 6 bases, J lost 5 bases, and 13 bases stayed unmatched.

This chain joins TRBV30 and TRBJ1-5, with 10 positions matching TRBD1. Unmatched junction bases numbered 1, after V lost 1 base and J lost 4 bases. From germline, CDR1 is GTSNPN and CDR2 SVGIG (reference sequence). The CDR3 sequence is 14 residues long. The CDR3: CAWSGTGGNQPQHF. The CDR3 bases are TGTGCCTGGAGTGGGACAGGGGGAAATCAGCCCCAGCATTTT. The full variable domain, with the rest looked up from reference TRBV30 and TRBJ1-5, is SQTIHQWPATLVQPVGSPLSLECTVEGTSNPNLYWYRQAAGRGLQLLFYSVGIGQISSEVPQNLSASRPQDRQFILSSKKLLLSDSGFYLCAWSGTGGNQPQHFGDGTRLSIL.

DNA for the CDR3: TGCGCCAGCAGCCAAGATGTTGGTGGACTAGCGGGTCCCGAAGAGACCCAGTACTTC. Encoded protein: CASSQDVGGLAGPEETQYF. The chain is built from TRBV4-1 and TRBJ2-5; 11 nucleotides agree with TRBD2. Germline V gene data show CDR1 as MGHRA and CDR2 as YSYEKL. The CDR3 has 19 amino acids. J gave up 3 bases and V 0 bases, and 12 bases lay outside the gene matches.

In this sample, this clone turned up once. The chain is built from TRBV2 and TRBJ2-1; 13 nucleotides agree with TRBD2. The CDR3 contains 19 residues. The J segment lost 1 base and the V segment lost 0 bases, leaving 6 bases of the junction unmatched. Germline CDR1 and CDR2: SNHLY and FYNNEI. This chain's CDR3 is CASSEARTSGSESYNEQFF. CDR3 sequence (DNA): TGTGCCAGCAGTGAAGCGCGGACTAGCGGGAGTGAGTCCTACAATGAGCAGTTCTTC.

The V gene is TRBV24-1, the J gene TRBJ2-3; 9 bases fit TRBD2. The CDR3 has 17 amino acids. Trimming took 4 bases from V and 2 from J; bases not matched to a gene: 9. From germline, CDR1 is KGHDR and CDR2 SFDVKD. The CDR3 DNA reads TGTGCCACCAGTGAGCCTAGCGGGGCGGGATTCACAGATACGCAGTATTTT. Amino acid sequence: CATSEPSGAGFTDTQYF.

The rearrangement uses TRBV29-1 and TRBJ2-7; 9 bases are a match to TRBD2. The CDR3 is 12 amino acids. The trim removed 1 base at V and 6 bases at J, leaving 1 base unmatched. The germline gives CDR1 SQVTM, CDR2 ANQGSEA. Written as DNA, the CDR3 is TGCAGCGTTGAAGGTAGCGGGAGCGAGCAGTACTTC. Translation gives CSVEGSGSEQYF.

The V call is TRBV7-2, the J call TRBJ1-1; the D is unclear. From germline, CDR1 is SGHTA and CDR2 FQGNSA. This CDR3 has 12 amino acids. V lost 5 bases and J 8 bases, leaving 12 bases between the germline ends. Written as DNA, the CDR3 is TGTGCCAGCAGCCTCAGAGGGCCGGAAGCTTTCTTT. Its translation: CASSLRGPEAFF.

This clone was detected once. The chain recombines TRBV6-1 with TRBJ1-4, with a tentative D call TRBD1 (5 bases). V lost 3 bases and J lost 1, with 6 bases in between. The CDR3 contains 14 residues. Germline-derived CDR1 and CDR2 are MNHNS and SASEGT. CDR3 region: CASSDRGTNEKLFF. CDR3 nucleotides: TGTGCCAGCAGTGATAGGGGAACTAATGAAAAACTGTTTTTT.

The J gene is TRBJ2-6, the V gene TRBV19; TRBD1 might be the D (7 bases). This CDR3 contains 17 residues. V dropped 1 base and J dropped 2 bases, with 12 bases sitting between them. Germline-derived CDR1 and CDR2 are LNHDA and SQIVND (reference sequence). CDR3 in amino acids: CASSIGTRGAGANVLTF. In DNA form, the CDR3 reads TGTGCCAGTAGTATAGGCACCAGGGGGGCTGGGGCCAACGTCCTGACTTTC. Filled out from reference TRBV19 and TRBJ2-6, the complete variable domain reads DGGITQSPKYLFRKEGQNVTLSCEQNLNHDAMYWYRQDPGQGLRLIYYSQIVNDFQKGDIAEGYSVSREKKESFPLTVTSAQKNPTAFYLCASSIGTRGAGANVLTFGAGSRLTVL.

This chain uses TRBV30 with TRBJ2-1; 12 nucleotides line up with TRBD2. The CDR3 runs to 15 residues. V shed 2 bases and J 9 bases; nucleotides not matched to a gene: 8. The germline V gene encodes CDR1 GTSNPN and CDR2 SVGIG (reference sequence). The DNA of the CDR3 is TGTGCCTGGAGTATTTTGCTAGCGGGAGGGTTTGAGCAGTTCTTC. It codes for CAWSILLAGGFEQFF.

The gene calls are TRBV5-1 and TRBJ1-4; TRBD1 aligns across 7 bases. V dropped 4 bases and J dropped 8; count of bases not matched to a gene: 11. In germline, CDR1 is SGHRS, CDR2 YFSETQ. This CDR3 comprises 15 residues. The CDR3 sequence is CASSIQGGKGEKLFF. The CDR3 nucleotides are TGCGCCAGCAGCATCCAGGGGGGAAAAGGCGAAAAACTGTTTTTT. The full variable domain, its missing parts supplied by reference TRBV5-1 and TRBJ1-4, is KAGVTQTPRYLIKTRGQQVTLSCSPISGHRSVSWYQQTPGQGLQFLFEYFSETQRNKGNFPGRFSGRQFSNSRSEMNVSTLELGDSALYLCASSIQGGKGEKLFFGSGTQLSVL.

The chain couples TRBV25-1 to TRBJ1-6; 8 nucleotides align to TRBD1. Germline CDR1 MGHDK, CDR2 SYGVNS. The length of the CDR3 is 14 residues. After removal of 6 bases from V and 7 bases from J, the junction contained 5 bases not matched to a gene. CDR3 sequence reads: CASSGQGSNSPLHF. The CDR3 nucleotides are TGTGCCAGCAGCGGACAGGGCTCAAATTCACCCCTCCACTTT.

The chain carries TRBV6-5 and TRBJ1-6; perhaps TRBD1 as D (6 bases). The V gene lost 5 bases and the J gene lost 5 bases, with 13 bases spanning the gap. Germline CDR1 is MNHEY and CDR2 is SVGAGI. The CDR3 runs to 15 residues. CDR3 loop: CASSPRTANNSPLHF. The CDR3 DNA reads TGTGCCAGCAGTCCGCGGACAGCAAATAATTCACCCCTCCACTTT.

The V and J genes are TRBV30 and TRBJ1-2, with D perhaps matching TRBD1 (6 bases). Germline CDR1 GTSNPN, CDR2 SVGIG (reference sequence). Trimming removed 0 bases from V and 4 bases from J, with 9 bases in between. This CDR3 region has 13 residues. The CDR3 protein is CAWSVQGGYGYTF. The CDR3 DNA follows: TGTGCCTGGAGTGTACAGGGCGGCTATGGCTACACCTTC. Full variable domain (rest looked up from reference TRBV30 and TRBJ1-2): SQTIHQWPATLVQPVGSPLSLECTVEGTSNPNLYWYRQAAGRGLQLLFYSVGIGQISSEVPQNLSASRPQDRQFILSSKKLLLSDSGFYLCAWSVQGGYGYTFGSGTRLTVV.

This chain links TRBV3-1 (or the pseudogene TRBV3-2) with TRBJ2-5, with TRBD1 matching over 7 bases. Losses at the gene ends were 0 bases for V and 7 bases for J; bases not matched to a gene: 8. The CDR3 contains 15 residues. Germline V lookup: CDR1 LGHDT, CDR2 YNNKEL (reference sequence). CDR3 nucleotides: TGTGCCAGCAGCCAAGATAGGGGGCTACTGAGGACCCAGTACTTC. This gives the protein CASSQDRGLLRTQYF.

The table lists this clone with a few counts. The V gene is TRBV4-1, the J gene TRBJ2-7, with a tentative D call TRBD2 (5 bases). The germline V gene has CDR1 MGHRA and CDR2 YSYEKL. The V end was cut by 1 base, the J end by 3 bases, with 10 bases between. This CDR3 spans 14 amino acids. Here the CDR3 reads CASSQGLPGYEQYF. For the CDR3, the DNA is TGCGCCAGCAGCCAAGGACTACCCGGCTACGAGCAGTACTTC.

CDR3 sequence (DNA): TGTGCCTGGAGGTCGGGCCTCGGGAGTTCACCCCTCCACTTT. It is translated as CAWRSGLGSSPLHF. V and J are TRBV30 and TRBJ1-6; D not resolved. Between the trimmed V and J ends, which lost 3 bases and 9 bases, there was a span of 15 bases. In germline, CDR1 is GTSNPN, CDR2 SVGIG (reference sequence). This CDR3 contains 14 residues.

J is TRBJ1-5 and V is TRBV6-5; TRBD1 matches 7 bases. With 6 bases clipped from V and 2 bases from J, the junction kept 7 bases outside the gene matches. Germline V gene data show CDR1 as MNHEY and CDR2 as SVGAGI. This CDR3 is built from 15 residues. The CDR3 DNA follows: TGTGCCAGCAGCCCGTGGCAGGGGGGCAATCAGCCCCAGCATTTT. It specifies CASSPWQGGNQPQHF.

This rearrangement joins TRBV28 to TRBJ1-2; 8 nucleotides align to TRBD1. The V segment lost 3 bases and the J segment 7 bases; nucleotides outside the gene matches: 7. Looked up from germline, CDR1 is MDHEN and CDR2 is SYDVKM. The CDR3 is 14 residues long. CDR3 region: CASSLARGLGGYTF. DNA for the CDR3: TGTGCCAGCAGTTTGGCCAGGGGGCTGGGTGGCTACACCTTC.

The chain is built from TRBV5-1 and TRBJ2-1, with D possibly TRBD2 on 6 matching bases. Trimming took off 0 bases at V and 4 bases at J, with 8 bases between the two ends. In germline, CDR1 is SGHRS, CDR2 YFSETQ. This CDR3 spans 14 amino acids. In DNA, the CDR3 is TGCGCCAGCAGCTTGGGGGACTGGTACAATGAGCAGTTCTTC. Amino acid sequence: CASSLGDWYNEQFF.

This chain connects TRBV19 to TRBJ1-1, with D uncertain. V was clipped by 2 bases and J by 1 base, with 8 bases between them. The CDR3 has 14 amino acids. Germline CDR1 is LNHDA and CDR2 is SQIVND (reference sequence). Here the CDR3 DNA reads TGTGCCAGTAGTATAAGAGGAACGAACACTGAAGCTTTCTTT. Amino acid sequence: CASSIRGTNTEAFF.

This clone was recorded once. The chain combines TRBV6-5 with TRBJ2-2, with D perhaps TRBD2 (5 bases). The V gene lost 2 bases and the J gene lost 0 bases, with 10 bases spanning the gap. This CDR3 comprises 16 residues. Looked up from germline, CDR1 is MNHEY and CDR2 is SVGAGI. CDR3 nucleotide sequence: TGTGCCAGCAGTTACCCGTCCGGGGCGAACACCGGGGAGCTGTTTTTT. Its protein is CASSYPSGANTGELFF.

The chain is built from TRBV19 and TRBJ1-6; the D gene is possibly TRBD1 (5 bases). This CDR3 is 16 amino acids long. Germline lookup yields CDR1 LNHDA and CDR2 SQIVND (reference sequence). Trimming stripped 5 bases from V and 7 bases from J, with 18 bases between. CDR3 amino acids: CASSPHLDRANSPLHF. The DNA for the CDR3 is TGTGCCAGTAGTCCACACCTTGACAGAGCGAATTCACCCCTCCACTTT.